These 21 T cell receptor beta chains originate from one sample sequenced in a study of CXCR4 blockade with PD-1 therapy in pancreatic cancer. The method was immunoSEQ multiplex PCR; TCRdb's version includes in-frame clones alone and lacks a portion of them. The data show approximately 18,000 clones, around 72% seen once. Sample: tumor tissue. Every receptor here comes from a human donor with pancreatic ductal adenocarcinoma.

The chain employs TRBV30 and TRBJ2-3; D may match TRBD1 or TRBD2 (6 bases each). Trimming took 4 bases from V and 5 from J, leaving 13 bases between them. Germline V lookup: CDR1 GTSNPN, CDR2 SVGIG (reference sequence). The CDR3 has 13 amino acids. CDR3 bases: TGTGCCTGGATGCTCAGGGGAGGAGATACGCAGTATTTT. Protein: CAWMLRGGDTQYF.

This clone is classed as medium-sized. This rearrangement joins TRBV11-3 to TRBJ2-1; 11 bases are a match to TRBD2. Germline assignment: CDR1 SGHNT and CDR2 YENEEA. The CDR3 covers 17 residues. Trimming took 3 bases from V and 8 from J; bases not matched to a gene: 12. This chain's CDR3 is CASSLGHTSGSGDEQFF. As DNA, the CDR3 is TGTGCCAGCAGCTTGGGGCATACTAGCGGGAGTGGGGATGAGCAGTTCTTC.

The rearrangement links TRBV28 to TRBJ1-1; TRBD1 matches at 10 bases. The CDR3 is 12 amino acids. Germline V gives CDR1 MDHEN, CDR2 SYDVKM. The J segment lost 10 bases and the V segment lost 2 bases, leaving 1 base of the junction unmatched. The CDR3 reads CASSLGTGVAFF. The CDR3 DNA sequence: TGTGCCAGCAGTTTAGGGACAGGGGTAGCTTTCTTT.

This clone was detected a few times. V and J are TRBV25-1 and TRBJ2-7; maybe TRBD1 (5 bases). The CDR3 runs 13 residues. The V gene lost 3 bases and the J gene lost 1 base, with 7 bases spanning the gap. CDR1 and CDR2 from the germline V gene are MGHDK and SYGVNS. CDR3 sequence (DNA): TGTGCCAGCAGTGAGCCAGGGTCCTACGAGCAGTACTTC. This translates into CASSEPGSYEQYF.

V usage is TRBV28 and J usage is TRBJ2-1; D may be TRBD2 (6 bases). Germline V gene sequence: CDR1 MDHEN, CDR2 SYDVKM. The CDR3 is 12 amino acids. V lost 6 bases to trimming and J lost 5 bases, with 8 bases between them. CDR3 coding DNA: TGTGCCAGCAGGGACTATGACAATGAGCAGTTCTTC. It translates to CASRDYDNEQFF.

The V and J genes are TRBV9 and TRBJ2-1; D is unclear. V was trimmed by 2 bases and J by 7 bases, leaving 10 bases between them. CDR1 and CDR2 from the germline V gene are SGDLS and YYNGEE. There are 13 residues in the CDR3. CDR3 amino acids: CASSVNLQNEQFF. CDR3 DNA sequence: TGTGCCAGCAGCGTTAACCTCCAAAATGAGCAGTTCTTC.

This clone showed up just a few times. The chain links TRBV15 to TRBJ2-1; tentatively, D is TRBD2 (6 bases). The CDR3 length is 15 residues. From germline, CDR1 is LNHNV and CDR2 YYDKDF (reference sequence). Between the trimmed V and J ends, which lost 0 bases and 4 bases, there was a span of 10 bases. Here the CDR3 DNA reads TGTGCCACCAGCAGAGATGCGGGACCATACAATGAGCAGTTCTTC. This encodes CATSRDAGPYNEQFF.

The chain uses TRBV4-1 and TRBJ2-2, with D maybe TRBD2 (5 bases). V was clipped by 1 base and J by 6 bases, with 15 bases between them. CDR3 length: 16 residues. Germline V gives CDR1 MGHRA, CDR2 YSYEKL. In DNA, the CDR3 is TGCGCCAGCAGCCAAGTGCTAGCTATGGCTCCCGGGGAGCTGTTTTTT. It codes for CASSQVLAMAPGELFF.

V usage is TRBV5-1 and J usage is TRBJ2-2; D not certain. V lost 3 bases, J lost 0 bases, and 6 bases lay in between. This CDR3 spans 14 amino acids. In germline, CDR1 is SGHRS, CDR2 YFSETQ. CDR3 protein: CASSSQSNTGELFF. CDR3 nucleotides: TGCGCCAGCAGCTCTCAATCGAACACCGGGGAGCTGTTTTTT.

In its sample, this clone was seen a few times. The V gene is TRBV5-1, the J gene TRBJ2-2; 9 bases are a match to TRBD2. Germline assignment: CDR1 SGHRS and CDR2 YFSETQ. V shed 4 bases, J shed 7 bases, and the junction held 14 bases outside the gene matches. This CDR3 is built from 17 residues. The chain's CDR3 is CASSPMPLAGRVGELFF. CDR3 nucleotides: TGCGCCAGCAGCCCCATGCCGCTAGCGGGACGTGTCGGGGAGCTGTTTTTT.

CDR3 sequence reads: CASSQWTGLRNEQFF. DNA of the CDR3: TGTGCCAGCAGTCAGTGGACAGGGCTCCGCAATGAGCAGTTCTTC. The chain couples TRBV6-8 to TRBJ2-1; the match to TRBD1 covers 8 bases. The CDR3 is 15 residues long. The V and J ends lost 5 bases and 6 bases, in that order; junction bases with no gene match: 9. Germline assignment: CDR1 MNHGY and CDR2 SAAAGT.

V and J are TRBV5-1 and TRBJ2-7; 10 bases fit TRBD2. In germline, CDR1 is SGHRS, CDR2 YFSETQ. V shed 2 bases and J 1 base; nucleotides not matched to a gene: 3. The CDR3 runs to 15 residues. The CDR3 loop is CASSFLAGESYEQYF. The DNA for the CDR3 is TGCGCCAGCAGCTTCCTAGCGGGAGAATCCTACGAGCAGTACTTC.

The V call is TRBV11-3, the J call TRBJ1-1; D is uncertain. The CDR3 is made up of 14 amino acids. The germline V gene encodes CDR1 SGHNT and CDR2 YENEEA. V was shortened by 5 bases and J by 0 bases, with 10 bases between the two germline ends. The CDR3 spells CASSPQIMNTEAFF. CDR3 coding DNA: TGTGCCAGCAGCCCACAGATCATGAACACTGAAGCTTTCTTT.

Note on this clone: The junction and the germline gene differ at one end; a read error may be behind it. The CDR3 region has the DNA TGTGCCAGCAGTTTACGGGCGGGAGCCTACACAAATACGCAGTATTTT. Residues: CASSLRAGAYTNTQYF. The V call is TRBV27, the J call TRBJ2-3; 7 nucleotides line up with TRBD2. The CDR3 spans 16 residues. CDR1 MNHEY and CDR2 SMNVEV come from the germline V gene (reference sequence).

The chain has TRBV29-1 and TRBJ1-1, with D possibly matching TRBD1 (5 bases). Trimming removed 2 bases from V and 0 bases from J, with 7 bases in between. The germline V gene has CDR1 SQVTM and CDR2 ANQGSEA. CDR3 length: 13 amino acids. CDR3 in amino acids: CSVEIGVNTEAFF. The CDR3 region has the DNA TGCAGCGTTGAAATAGGGGTGAACACTGAAGCTTTCTTT. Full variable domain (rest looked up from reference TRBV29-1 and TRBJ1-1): SAVISQKPSRDICQRGTSLTIQCQVDSQVTMMFWYRQQPGQSLTLIATANQGSEATYESGFVIDKFPISRPNLTFSTLTVSNMSPEDSSIYLCSVEIGVNTEAFFGQGTRLTVV.

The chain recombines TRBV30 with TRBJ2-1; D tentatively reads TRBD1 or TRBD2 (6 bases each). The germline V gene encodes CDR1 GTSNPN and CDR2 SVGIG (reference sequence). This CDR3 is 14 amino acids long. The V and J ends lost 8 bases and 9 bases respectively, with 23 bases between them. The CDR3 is CAGGGRGTEIEQFF. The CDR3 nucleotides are TGTGCCGGAGGGGGGCGCGGGACGGAGATTGAGCAGTTCTTC.

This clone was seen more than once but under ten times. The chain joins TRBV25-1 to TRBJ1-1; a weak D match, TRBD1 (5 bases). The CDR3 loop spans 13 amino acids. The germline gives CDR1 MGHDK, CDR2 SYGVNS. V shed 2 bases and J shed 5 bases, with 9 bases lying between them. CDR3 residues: CASSEMGRTEAFF. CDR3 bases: TGTGCCAGCAGTGAAATGGGGCGGACTGAAGCTTTCTTT.

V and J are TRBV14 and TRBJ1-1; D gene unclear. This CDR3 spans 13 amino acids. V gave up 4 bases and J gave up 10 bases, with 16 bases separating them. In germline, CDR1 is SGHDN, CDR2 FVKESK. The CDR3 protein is CASSPNVWERAFF. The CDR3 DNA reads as TGTGCCAGCAGCCCAAATGTGTGGGAGAGAGCTTTCTTT. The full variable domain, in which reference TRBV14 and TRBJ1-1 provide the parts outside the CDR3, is EAGVTQFPSHSVIEKGQTVTLRCDPISGHDNLYWYRRVMGKEIKFLLHFVKESKQDESGMPNNRFLAERTGGTYSTLKVQPAELEDSGVYFCASSPNVWERAFFGQGTRLTVV.

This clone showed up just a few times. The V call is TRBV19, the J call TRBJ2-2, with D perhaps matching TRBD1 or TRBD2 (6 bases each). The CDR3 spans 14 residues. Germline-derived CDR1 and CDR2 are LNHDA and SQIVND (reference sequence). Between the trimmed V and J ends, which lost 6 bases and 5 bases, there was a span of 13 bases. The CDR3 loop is CASRSGARTGELFF. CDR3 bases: TGTGCCAGTAGATCGGGGGCAAGGACCGGGGAGCTGTTTTTT.

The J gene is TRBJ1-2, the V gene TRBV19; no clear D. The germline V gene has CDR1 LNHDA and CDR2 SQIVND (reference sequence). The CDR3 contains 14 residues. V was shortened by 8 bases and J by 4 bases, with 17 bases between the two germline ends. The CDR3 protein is CASGSRAGSYGYTF. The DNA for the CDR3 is TGTGCCAGTGGGTCAAGGGCAGGTAGCTATGGCTACACCTTC.

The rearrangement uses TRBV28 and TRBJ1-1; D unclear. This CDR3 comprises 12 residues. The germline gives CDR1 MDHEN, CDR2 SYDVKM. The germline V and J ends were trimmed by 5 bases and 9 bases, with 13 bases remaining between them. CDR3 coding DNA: TGTGCCAGCAGTCCTTGGACGCGGCAAGCTTTCTTT. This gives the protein CASSPWTRQAFF.